This entry lists 19 T cell receptor beta chains sequenced from one sample in a study of blood T cell repertoires in COVID-19. Some clones are missing from TCRdb's copy, which holds only in-frame ones; the method was immunoSEQ multiplex PCR. This sample has about 170,000 clones, with roughly 86% found just once. Sample: peripheral blood. The receptor set was obtained from a man aged 70 or older with acute or convalescent COVID-19.

This chain joins TRBV5-4 and TRBJ1-1; the match to TRBD1 covers 7 bases. The CDR3 has 13 residues. Germline V CDR1 and CDR2: SGHNT, YYREEE (reference sequence). Losses at the gene ends were 4 bases for V and 6 bases for J; bases not matched to a gene: 6. The CDR3 sequence is CASSPGTVAEAFF. Written as DNA, the CDR3 is TGTGCCAGCAGCCCTGGGACAGTGGCTGAAGCTTTCTTT. Full variable domain (remainder filled in from reference TRBV5-4 and TRBJ1-1): ETGVTQSPTHLIKTRGQQVTLRCSSQSGHNTVSWYQQALGQGPQFIFQYYREEENGRGNFPPRFSGLQFPNYSSELNVNALELDDSALYLCASSPGTVAEAFFGQGTRLTVV.

The chain has TRBV25-1 and TRBJ2-5; tentatively, D is TRBD1 (6 bases). Per germline, CDR1 MGHDK and CDR2 SYGVNS. The V and J ends lost 5 bases and 1 base respectively, with 11 bases between them. The CDR3 sequence is 14 residues long. CDR3 bases: TGTGCCAGCAGTTCAGGGGCTCCCCAAGAGACCCAGTACTTC. Translating gives CASSSGAPQETQYF.

CDR3 loop: CASSLHGLRELFF. Here the CDR3 DNA reads TGTGCCAGCAGTTTACATGGACTGAGGGAGCTGTTTTTT. The chain recombines TRBV27 with TRBJ2-2; D is perhaps TRBD2 (5 bases). The CDR3 extends over 13 amino acids. Deletions cut 2 bases from V and 9 bases from J, with 10 bases between. CDR1 MNHEY and CDR2 SMNVEV come from the germline V gene (reference sequence).

DNA of the CDR3: TGTGCCAGCAGCTTAGACAGGTTGGGTTCTGAAGCTTTCTTT. Its translation: CASSLDRLGSEAFF. This rearrangement joins TRBV7-3 to TRBJ1-1; tentatively, D is TRBD1 (6 bases). Trimming left V 2 bases short and J 6 bases short, with 13 bases between. The germline V gene encodes CDR1 SGHTA and CDR2 FQGTGA. CDR3 length equals 14 residues.

The genes are TRBV28 and TRBJ1-2; D is unclear. In germline, CDR1 is MDHEN, CDR2 SYDVKM. Trimming removed 8 bases from V and 0 bases from J, with 16 bases in between. This CDR3 is built from 15 residues. This CDR3 is CASAPPGRANYGYTF. CDR3 DNA: TGTGCCAGCGCCCCCCCGGGAAGGGCTAACTATGGCTACACCTTC.

In DNA form, the CDR3 reads TGCGCCAGCAGCTCCTTCCCAGGACTAGCGGGAGGCTACGAGCAGTACTTC. Its protein is CASSSFPGLAGGYEQYF. The rearrangement joins TRBV5-1 to TRBJ2-7; 14 positions agree with TRBD2. After removal of 3 bases from V and 3 bases from J, the junction contained 8 bases not matched to a gene. The CDR3 totals 17 residues. CDR1 and CDR2 from the germline V gene are SGHRS and YFSETQ.

The gene calls are TRBV5-1 and TRBJ2-1, with 10 positions matching TRBD2. Germline V CDR1 and CDR2: SGHRS, YFSETQ. The CDR3 length is 16 residues. J gave up 0 bases and V 4 bases, and 4 bases lay outside the gene matches. CDR3 region: CASSLERGGSYNEQFF. The CDR3 DNA reads TGCGCCAGCAGCCTAGAGCGGGGGGGCTCCTACAATGAGCAGTTCTTC.

In DNA, the CDR3 is TGCGCCAGCAGCCAAGACATGGGGCTAGCGGGAGAGTTTGTGACCCAGTACTTC. Translating it yields CASSQDMGLAGEFVTQYF. The V call is TRBV4-1, the J call TRBJ2-5, with 10 bases fitting TRBD2. The germline V gene encodes CDR1 MGHRA and CDR2 YSYEKL. There are 18 residues in the CDR3. The junction had 14 bases not matched to a gene; V was cut back by 0 bases and J by 7 bases.

This rearrangement joins TRBV7-9 to TRBJ1-1; tentatively, D is TRBD1 (6 bases). This CDR3 region has 13 residues. In germline, CDR1 is SEHNR, CDR2 FQNEAQ (reference sequence). V lost 5 bases to trimming and J lost 5 bases, with 12 bases between them. CDR3 protein: CASSPGGQTEAFF. The CDR3 DNA sequence: TGTGCCAGCAGCCCCGGGGGGCAGACTGAAGCTTTCTTT.

The chain combines TRBV3-1 (or the pseudogene TRBV3-2) with TRBJ2-7; no firm D call. The CDR3 spans 11 residues. Germline V gives CDR1 LGHDT, CDR2 YNNKEL (reference sequence). The V end lost 5 bases, the J end lost 3 bases, and 5 bases lay between the germline ends. The CDR3 is CASSSLYEQYF. The CDR3 DNA reads as TGTGCCAGCAGCTCTCTCTACGAGCAGTACTTC.

The rearrangement uses TRBV7-2 and TRBJ2-3; 7 nucleotides match TRBD2. Germline assignment: CDR1 SGHTA and CDR2 FQGNSA. The CDR3 sequence is 14 residues long. V dropped 5 bases and J dropped 2; count of bases not matched to a gene: 4. The CDR3 DNA is TGTGCCAGCAGCGCGCGGGACTACACAGATACGCAGTATTTT. Its translation: CASSARDYTDTQYF. The full variable domain, in which reference TRBV7-2 and TRBJ2-3 provide the parts outside the CDR3, is GAGVSQSPSNKVTEKGKDVELRCDPISGHTALYWYRQSLGQGLEFLIYFQGNSAPDKSGLPSDRFSAERTGGSVSTLTIQRTQQEDSAVYLCASSARDYTDTQYFGPGTRLTVL.

This clone showed up just a few times. The V and J genes are TRBV6-1 and TRBJ1-1, with 8 bases aligning to TRBD1. Germline V gives CDR1 MNHNS, CDR2 SASEGT. V dropped 2 bases and J dropped 3; count of bases not matched to a gene: 5. The CDR3 is made up of 15 amino acids. This chain's CDR3 is CASSEQGARYTEAFF. The CDR3 bases are TGTGCCAGCAGTGAACAGGGGGCAAGATACACTGAAGCTTTCTTT.

The chain couples TRBV2 to TRBJ1-2; D unresolved. Between the trimmed V and J ends, which lost 5 bases and 2 bases, there was a span of 18 bases. The CDR3 totals 16 residues. Germline CDR1 is SNHLY and CDR2 is FYNNEI. The CDR3 region has the DNA TGTGCCAGCAGTACCCGTACCACCACAGAAAACTATGGCTACACCTTC. Translating it yields CASSTRTTTENYGYTF.

On this clone: Distinct nucleotide sequences in the sample also encode this CDR3. This chain links TRBV6-2 or TRBV6-3 with TRBJ1-1, with 9 bases matching TRBD1. J gave up 2 bases and V 5 bases, and 9 bases lay outside the gene matches. Germline CDR1 reads MNHEY; CDR2 reads SVGEGT. CDR3 length: 16 residues. The CDR3 nucleotides are TGTGCCAGCAGTCGCCCGCCGGGACAGGGTAACACTGAAGCTTTCTTT. It yields the protein CASSRPPGQGNTEAFF.

The rearrangement joins TRBV6-2 or TRBV6-3 to TRBJ1-1; D is uncertain. The CDR3 spans 17 residues. Trimming took 5 bases from V and 6 from J, leaving 25 bases between them. Per the germline V gene, CDR1 is MNHEY and CDR2 is SVGEGT. The CDR3 DNA reads TGTGCCAGCAGTGGTAGTACAATTGGGCCCCAGTGGGCTGAAGCTTTCTTT. Translating it yields CASSGSTIGPQWAEAFF.

The chain combines TRBV5-1 with TRBJ2-7; possible D gene TRBD2, 6 bases. Trimming removed 0 bases at V and 6 bases at J, with 13 bases between. The CDR3 sequence is 14 residues long. Germline V lookup: CDR1 SGHRS, CDR2 YFSETQ. CDR3 sequence reads: CASSLASGLGEQYF. The CDR3 bases are TGCGCCAGCAGCTTGGCCTCGGGACTGGGCGAGCAGTACTTC.

This clone came up once. The chain links TRBV18 to TRBJ2-7, with D maybe TRBD1 (6 bases). The germline V and J ends were trimmed by 3 bases and 6 bases, with 15 bases remaining between them. The CDR3 is 14 amino acids. Germline V lookup: CDR1 KGHSH, CDR2 LQKENI. The CDR3 bases are TGTGCCAGCTCACCTCCGGGACACGGCTCCGAGCAGTACTTC. Amino acids: CASSPPGHGSEQYF.

This clone has just a few counts. The junction departs from the called germline gene at one end, perhaps through a read error. The chain employs TRBV28 and TRBJ1-1, with 7 bases fitting TRBD1. Germline CDR1 and CDR2: MDHEN and SYDVKM. This CDR3 spans 14 amino acids. The CDR3 reads CASTLQGTNTEAFF. CDR3 nucleotides: TGTGCCAGCACTTTACAGGGGACGAACACTGAAGCTTTCTTT.

The chain employs TRBV28 and TRBJ1-5; the D is unclear. The CDR3 extends over 16 amino acids. Trimming cost V 4 bases and J 0 bases, with 13 bases left between them. CDR1 is MDHEN and CDR2 is SYDVKM in the germline V gene. The CDR3 loop reads CASSSRRRNSNQPQHF. The DNA of the CDR3 is TGTGCCAGCAGTTCTAGGCGGCGGAATAGCAATCAGCCCCAGCATTTT.